A selection of T cell receptor beta chains follows, all from one sample in a study of high-grade serous ovarian cancer treatment subgroups. The data were produced by immunoSEQ multiplex PCR, yet TCRdb's version contains in-frame clones alone and is incomplete. Among just over 350 clones, roughly 70% were seen once, and the ten largest hold about 30%. The specimen was tumor tissue. The receptors derive from a human donor with high-grade serous ovarian cancer. Each CDR3 is given with its conserved first and last residue. The D gene is left open where the match is weak. Clone size, where shown, is once, few, many, or a class for clones that have expanded.

TRBV19	TRBJ2-1	TRBD2	-	CASSIRSGRADNEQFF	TGTGCCAGTAGTATCCGGAGCGGGAGGGCCGACAATGAGCAGTTCTTC
TRBV19	TRBJ1-2	-	-	CASSITNRNYGYTF	TGTGCCAGTAGTATTACGAACAGGAACTATGGCTACACCTTC
TRBV5-6	TRBJ2-7	-	-	CASSFFYEQYF	TGTGCCAGCAGCTTCTTCTACGAGCAGTACTTC
TRBV5-5	TRBJ1-4	-	-	CASSLISGQAEKLFF	TGTGCCAGCAGCTTAATCTCAGGCCAGGCTGAAAAACTGTTTTTT
TRBV13	TRBJ2-1	-	-	CASSADNEQFF	TGTGCCAGCAGCGCCGACAATGAGCAGTTCTTC
TRBV7-3	TRBJ2-2	-	-	CASSLYYNRVPGELFF	TGTGCCAGCAGTTTGTACTACAACAGGGTCCCCGGGGAGCTGTTTTTT
TRBV2	TRBJ2-3	-	-	CASSAGRDTQYF	TGTGCCAGCAGTGCGGGACGGGATACGCAGTATTTT
TRBV11-2	TRBJ2-3	TRBD2	-	CASSYVPGLAGRTDTQYF	TGTGCCAGCAGCTACGTACCGGGACTAGCGGGACGCACAGATACGCAGTATTTT
TRBV27	TRBJ2-1	TRBD2	-	CASSNRLAGWAEQFF	TGTGCCAGCAGTAATCGACTAGCGGGATGGGCTGAGCAGTTCTTC
TRBV30	TRBJ2-3	-	-	CAWSSGLSTDTQYF	TGTGCCTGGAGTAGCGGTCTTAGCACAGATACGCAGTATTTC
TRBV27	TRBJ2-1	TRBD2	-	CASSRDSGSRDNEQFF	TGTGCCAGCAGTAGGGATAGCGGGAGTCGGGACAATGAGCAGTTCTTC
TRBV19	TRBJ1-2	-	few	CASAQRSYGYTF	TGTGCCAGTGCCCAGCGGAGCTATGGCTACACCTTC
TRBV27	TRBJ2-5	TRBD2	-	CASSPHSGISQETQYF	TGTGCCAGCAGTCCCCATAGCGGGATCAGCCAAGAGACCCAGTACTTC
TRBV6-1	TRBJ2-7	TRBD2	-	CASSEARASGPYEQYF	TGTGCCAGCAGTGAAGCTAGGGCTAGCGGCCCCTACGAGCAGTACTTC
TRBV5-4	TRBJ2-1	-	-	CASSLDMQEQFF	TGTGCCAGCAGCTTGGATATGCAGGAGCAGTTCTTC
TRBV5-4	TRBJ1-1	-	few	CASSLSVNTEAFF	TGTGCCAGCAGCTTATCCGTGAACACTGAAGCTTTCTTT
TRBV5-5	TRBJ2-7	-	-	CASSFRWVAEQYF	TGTGCCAGCAGCTTCAGGTGGGTGGCCGAGCAGTACTTC
TRBV21-1	TRBJ2-7	-	few	CASSKEAEGDSYEQYF	TGTGCCAGCAGCAAAGAAGCTGAGGGGGACTCCTACGAGCAGTACTTC
TRBV30	TRBJ1-6	-	few	CAWSVGEVGSPLHF	TGTGCCTGGAGTGTCGGGGAAGTGGGTTCACCCCTCCACTTT
TRBV2	TRBJ2-1	-	-	CASLRGGYNEQFF	TGTGCCAGCCTAAGAGGGGGCTACAATGAGCAGTTCTTC
TRBV6-5	TRBJ1-1	-	once	CASKWTANTEAFF	TGTGCCAGCAAGTGGACAGCGAACACTGAAGCTTTCTTT
TRBV6-1	TRBJ2-7	-	-	CASSEPWGSYEQYF	TGTGCCAGCAGTGAGCCGTGGGGCTCCTACGAGCAGTACTTC
TRBV9	TRBJ1-1	-	-	CASSVEGGRGEAFF	TGTGCCAGCAGCGTAGAGGGGGGGCGAGGTGAAGCTTTCTTT
TRBV21-1	TRBJ2-5	-	-	CASSRLAGETQYF	TGTGCCAGCAGCAGACTAGCGGGAGAGACCCAGTACTTC
TRBV6-6	TRBJ1-5	-	-	CASSPSGSNQPQHF	TGTGCCAGCAGCCCTTCGGGCAGCAATCAGCCCCAGCATTTT
TRBV27	TRBJ2-7	-	-	CASSPRAGGIWESYEQYF	TGTGCCAGCAGCCCCCGGGCAGGGGGGATTTGGGAGTCCTACGAGCAGTACTTC
TRBV27	TRBJ2-3	TRBD2	-	CASSLAGGTDTQYF	TGTGCCAGCTCGCTAGCGGGAGGCACAGATACGCAGTATTTT
TRBV5-5	TRBJ2-1	-	-	CASSSGEGIYNEQFF	TGTGCCAGCAGTTCCGGAGAGGGGATCTACAATGAGCAGTTCTTC
TRBV10-1	TRBJ1-2	-	-	CASRNRVLSNYGYTF	TGCGCCAGCAGAAACAGGGTTCTCTCAAACTATGGCTACACCTTC
TRBV6-6	TRBJ1-5	TRBD1	-	CASSYRIDRGQAQHF	TGTGCCAGCAGTTACCGTATAGACAGGGGCCAAGCCCAGCATTTT
TRBV4-3	TRBJ2-7	TRBD2	-	CASSAGSGNEQYF	TGCGCCAGCAGTGCTGGTAGCGGGAACGAGCAGTACTTC
TRBV4-1	TRBJ2-7	TRBD2	-	CASSQDNSGSLYEQYF	TGCGCCAGCAGCCAAGATAATAGCGGGAGCCTCTACGAGCAGTACTTC
TRBV19	TRBJ1-1	-	-	CAISGAEAFF	TGTGCCATTTCAGGGGCTGAAGCTTTCTTT
TRBV10-3	TRBJ1-1	TRBD1	-	CAINRDRGNTEAFF	TGTGCCATCAACCGGGACAGGGGGAACACTGAAGCTTTCTTT
TRBV4-1	TRBJ2-6	-	-	CASSQIPGRSSGANVLTF	TGCGCCAGCAGCCAAATTCCGGGACGGAGCTCTGGGGCCAACGTCCTGACTTTC
TRBV4-3	TRBJ1-3	-	-	CASSQGDFGVTRGNTIYF	TGCGCCAGCAGCCAAGGGGACTTCGGTGTGACGAGAGGAAACACCATATATTTT
TRBV6-1	TRBJ2-2	-	-	CASLRSRNTGELFF	TGTGCCAGCCTACGTAGTCGGAACACCGGGGAGCTGTTTTTT
TRBV15	TRBJ2-7	-	-	CATSRDTTALTHF	TGTGCCACCAGCAGAGATACGACGGCGCTAACCCACTTC
TRBV10-2	TRBJ2-3	TRBD2	-	CASSDWAGGIETQYF	TGCGCCAGCAGTGATTGGGCGGGAGGGATCGAGACGCAGTATTTT
TRBV6-9	TRBJ2-6	-	-	CASSTLRQSRANVLTF	TGTGCCAGCAGTACCCTTAGACAAAGTCGGGCCAACGTCCTGACTTTC
TRBV6-5	TRBJ1-2	-	-	CASSFSKSAIGYTF	TGTGCCAGCAGTTTTTCCAAATCGGCTATCGGCTACACCTTC
TRBV30	TRBJ2-5	TRBD2	-	CAWRRTSGRMETQYF	TGTGCCTGGAGGAGGACTAGCGGGAGGATGGAGACCCAGTACTTC
TRBV27	TRBJ2-3	TRBD1	-	CASSSLRQGAFTDTQYF	TGTGCCAGCAGTTCCCTCCGACAGGGGGCGTTCACAGATACGCAGTATTTT
TRBV6-5	TRBJ1-1	TRBD1	hyperexpanded	CASSSPTGGGGTEAFF	TGTGCCAGCAGTTCCCCTACAGGGGGCGGAGGGACTGAAGCTTTCTTT
TRBV5-6	TRBJ2-5	-	-	CASSPVTGRETQYF	TGTGCCAGCAGCCCGGTCACGGGTAGGGAGACCCAGTACTTC
TRBV18	TRBJ1-1	-	few	CASSPLLEDTEAFF	TGTGCCAGCTCACCATTACTTGAGGACACTGAAGCTTTCTTT
TRBV6-5	TRBJ2-7	TRBD2	-	CASREGLGAEQYF	TGTGCCAGCAGGGAGGGACTAGGGGCCGAGCAGTACTTC
TRBV7-6	TRBJ2-1	TRBD2	-	CASSLEVGGVSEQFF	TGTGCCAGCAGCTTAGAGGTGGGAGGGGTTAGTGAGCAGTTCTTC
TRBV19	TRBJ2-1	TRBD2	few	CASSPPGLAGRNEQFF	TGTGCCAGTAGTCCCCCGGGACTAGCGGGACGGAATGAGCAGTTCTTC
TRBV2	TRBJ1-3	-	-	CASSGRGSGNTIYF	TGTGCCAGCAGTGGGAGAGGCTCTGGAAACACCATATATTTT
TRBV6-5	TRBJ1-1	-	-	CASSTRTDTEAFF	TGTGCCAGCAGTACTCGGACAGACACTGAAGCTTTCTTT
TRBV5-1	TRBJ1-2	TRBD1	once	CASSWKRQGWYGYTF	TGCGCCAGCAGTTGGAAGAGACAGGGGTGGTATGGCTACACCTTC